One T cell receptor (beta chain) is described in this entry. Authors' processing steps: The authors estimated nucleated cell counts from reference gene primer amplification. The method was immunoSEQ multiplex PCR; TCRdb's version includes in-frame clones alone and lacks a portion of them. V, J and clone size derive from that table, while D and trimming were established from the DNA sequence. Of around 430,000 clones listed, around 88% are singletons. Seattle participants joined during active infection and were tracked over time. V lost 7 bases and J 4 bases, leaving 20 bases between the germline ends. The CDR3 length is 16 residues. CDR1 is LNHDA and CDR2 is SQIVND in the germline V gene (reference sequence). The data originate from a study of blood T cell repertoires in COVID-19. Study in general: Samples representing acute and convalescent COVID-19 were sourced from the United States, Italy and Spain. T cells, B-cell-depleted T cells, or PBMCs provided the cDNA or gDNA that served as material.

Sample: peripheral blood. The genes are TRBV19 and TRBJ1-5, with D possibly TRBD1 on 6 matching bases. The receptor was derived from a woman aged 50 to 60 with COVID-19, enrolled during active disease. The DNA of the CDR3 is TGTGCCAGTAAATTGGGGTTAGTTGACAGGAATCAGCCCCAGCATTTT. Protein sequence: CASKLGLVDRNQPQHF.